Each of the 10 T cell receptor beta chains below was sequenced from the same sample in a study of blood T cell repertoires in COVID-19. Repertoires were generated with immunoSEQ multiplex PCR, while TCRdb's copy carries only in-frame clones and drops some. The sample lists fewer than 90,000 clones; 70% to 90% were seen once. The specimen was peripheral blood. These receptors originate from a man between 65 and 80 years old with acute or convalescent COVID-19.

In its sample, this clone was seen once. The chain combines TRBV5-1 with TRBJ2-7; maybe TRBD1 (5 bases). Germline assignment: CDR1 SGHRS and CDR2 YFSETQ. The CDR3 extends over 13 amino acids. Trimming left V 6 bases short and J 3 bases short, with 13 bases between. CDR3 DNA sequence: TGCGCCAGCACAGGACACATGGGCTACGAGCAGTACTTC. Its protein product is CASTGHMGYEQYF.

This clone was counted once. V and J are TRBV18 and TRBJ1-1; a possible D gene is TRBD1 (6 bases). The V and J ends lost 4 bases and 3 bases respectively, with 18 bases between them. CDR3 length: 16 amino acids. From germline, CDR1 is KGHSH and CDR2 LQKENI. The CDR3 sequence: CASSQYRDTIYTEAFF. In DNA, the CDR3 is TGTGCCAGCTCACAATACCGGGACACTATTTACACTGAAGCTTTCTTT.

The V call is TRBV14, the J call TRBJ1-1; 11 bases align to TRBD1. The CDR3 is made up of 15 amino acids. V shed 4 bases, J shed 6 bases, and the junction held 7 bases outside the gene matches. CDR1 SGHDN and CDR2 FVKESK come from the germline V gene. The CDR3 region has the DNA TGTGCCAGCAGCCCCACCGGACAGGGGGCCGCTGAAGCTTTCTTT. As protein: CASSPTGQGAAEAFF.

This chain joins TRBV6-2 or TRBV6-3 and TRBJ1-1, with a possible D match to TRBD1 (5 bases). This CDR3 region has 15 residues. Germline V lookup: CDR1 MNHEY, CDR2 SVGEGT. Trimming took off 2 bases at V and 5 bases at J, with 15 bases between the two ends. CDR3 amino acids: CASSYPSGGGTEAFF. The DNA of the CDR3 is TGTGCCAGCAGTTACCCCAGCGGGGGAGGGACTGAAGCTTTCTTT.

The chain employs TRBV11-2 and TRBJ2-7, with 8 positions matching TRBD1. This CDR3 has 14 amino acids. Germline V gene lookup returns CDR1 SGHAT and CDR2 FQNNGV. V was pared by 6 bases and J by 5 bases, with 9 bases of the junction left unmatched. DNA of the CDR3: TGTGCCAGCAGATCCCCGGGACAGGCCCACGAGCAGTACTTC. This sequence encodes CASRSPGQAHEQYF.

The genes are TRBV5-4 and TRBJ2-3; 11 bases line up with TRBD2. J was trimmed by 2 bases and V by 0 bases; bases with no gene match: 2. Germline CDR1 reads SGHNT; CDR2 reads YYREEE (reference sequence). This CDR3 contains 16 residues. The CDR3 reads CASSLGLAGPTDTQYF. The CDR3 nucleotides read TGTGCCAGCAGCTTGGGACTAGCGGGGCCCACAGATACGCAGTATTTT.

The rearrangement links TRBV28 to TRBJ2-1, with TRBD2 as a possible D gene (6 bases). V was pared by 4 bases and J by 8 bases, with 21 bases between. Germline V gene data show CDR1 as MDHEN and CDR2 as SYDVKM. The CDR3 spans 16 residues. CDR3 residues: CASSYPRVKGGDEQFF. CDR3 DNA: TGTGCCAGCAGTTACCCCCGGGTTAAGGGAGGCGATGAGCAGTTCTTC.

CDR3: CASSPGSSYEQYF. The CDR3 nucleotides are TGTGCCAGCTCACCCGGTAGCTCCTACGAGCAGTACTTC. This chain joins TRBV18 and TRBJ2-7, with no clear D. Germline V CDR1 and CDR2: KGHSH, LQKENI. There are 13 residues in the CDR3. The V end was cut by 3 bases, the J end by 0 bases, with 6 bases between.

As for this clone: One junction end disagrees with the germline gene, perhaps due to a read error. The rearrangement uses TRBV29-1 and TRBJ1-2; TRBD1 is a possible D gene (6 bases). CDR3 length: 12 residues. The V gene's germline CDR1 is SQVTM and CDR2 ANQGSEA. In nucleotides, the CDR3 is TGCAGCGGAGAAGGCGGGGGGGGGCCCCCTTCCTTC. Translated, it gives CSGEGGGGPPSF.

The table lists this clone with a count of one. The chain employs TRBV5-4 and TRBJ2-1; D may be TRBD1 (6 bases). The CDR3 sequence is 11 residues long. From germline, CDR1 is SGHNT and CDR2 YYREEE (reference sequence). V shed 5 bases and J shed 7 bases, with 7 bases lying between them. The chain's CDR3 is CASRQGNEQFF. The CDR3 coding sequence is TGTGCCAGCAGGCAGGGGAATGAGCAGTTCTTC. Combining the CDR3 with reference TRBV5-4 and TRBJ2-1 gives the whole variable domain ETGVTQSPTHLIKTRGQQVTLRCSSQSGHNTVSWYQQALGQGPQFIFQYYREEENGRGNFPPRFSGLQFPNYSSELNVNALELDDSALYLCASRQGNEQFFGPGTRLTVL.